The 17 T cell receptor beta chains below come from one sample, sequenced in a study of T cells expressing NK-cell markers. TCRdb reworked the 5' RACE reads into one entry per CDR3 protein, no DNA. The sample's table shows about 150,000 distinct CDR3 sequences. Sequenced input: blood T cells: a sorted CD56 or NKG2C T cell subset, CD4+ or CD8+ T cells, or bulk PBMC T cells (not recorded which). The receptors stem from a man between 18 and 35 years old in good health.

This sequence joins TRBV12-3 or TRBV12-4 and TRBJ1-5. This CDR3 spans 15 amino acids. The CDR3 loop reads CASSLTLYSNQPQHF.

The V call is TRBV14, the J call TRBJ1-1. The CDR3 covers 15 residues. The germline CDR1 and CDR2 sequences are SGHDN and FVKESK. CDR3 region: CASSMYADSPFEAFF.

The chain has TRBV10-3 and TRBJ2-1; the D call of TRBD1 rests on TCRdb alone, since no DNA is present to check it. This CDR3 contains 12 residues. The germline V gene has CDR1 ENHRY and CDR2 SYGVKD. The CDR3 here is CAISEPGREQFF.

V is TRBV4-3 and J is TRBJ2-7; TCRdb indicates TRBD2, and absent DNA this call remains unverified. This CDR3 is 16 amino acids long. The germline CDR1 and CDR2 sequences are LGHNA and YSLEER. The chain's CDR3 is CASSQVSTGVFYEQYF.

CDR3 loop: CASGFLAGGHNEQFF. V and J are TRBV12-5 and TRBJ2-1; the D call of TRBD2 rests on TCRdb alone, since no DNA is present to check it. Germline V gene lookup returns CDR1 LGHNT and CDR2 FRNRAP. The CDR3 sequence is 15 residues long.

The rearrangement joins TRBV7-9 to TRBJ2-5. Germline CDR1 reads SEHNR; CDR2 reads FQNEAQ (reference sequence). This CDR3 is built from 12 residues. The CDR3 spells CASSSIGPTQYF.

The J gene is TRBJ1-1, the V gene TRBV12-3 or TRBV12-4. The CDR3 loop spans 15 amino acids. CDR3 loop: CASSFLEVVNTEAFF.

The CDR3 spells CSVSVGTEAFF. The rearrangement links TRBV29-1 to TRBJ1-1. CDR3 length equals 11 residues. Germline V gene sequence: CDR1 SQVTM, CDR2 ANQGSEA.

The chain has TRBV4-1 and TRBJ2-1; TCRdb lists TRBD1, though no DNA is available to test this call. The CDR3 runs 15 residues. Germline CDR1 reads MGHRA; CDR2 reads YSYEKL. CDR3 sequence: CASSQFGAGVNEQFF.

V and J are TRBV15 and TRBJ2-1. Germline loops: CDR1 LNHNV, CDR2 YYDKDF (reference sequence). The CDR3 consists of 13 residues. The chain's CDR3 is CATRLVPYNEQFF.

The rearrangement links TRBV2 to TRBJ2-2; TCRdb outputs TRBD2, but without DNA this stays unchecked. Per the germline V gene, CDR1 is SNHLY and CDR2 is FYNNEI. There are 13 residues in the CDR3. CDR3 sequence: CASTAGGSGELFF.

This chain uses TRBV29-1 with TRBJ2-7. This CDR3 has 13 amino acids. Looked up from germline, CDR1 is SQVTM and CDR2 is ANQGSEA. The CDR3 protein is CSVELGFGYEQYF.

The chain carries TRBV11-3 and TRBJ2-1; TCRdb's assignment of TRBD1 cannot be checked, as there is no DNA. The CDR3 is 14 amino acids. The V gene's germline CDR1 is SGHNT and CDR2 YENEEA. CDR3 protein: CASSHRDSDNEQFF.

The genes are TRBV15 and TRBJ2-1; TCRdb proposes TRBD1, but this gene call is untestable without DNA. The CDR3 runs 17 residues. Germline CDR1 and CDR2: LNHNV and YYDKDF (reference sequence). The CDR3 loop is CATSRSGQALLYNEQFF.

The genes are TRBV5-4 and TRBJ2-3; the TRBD2 assignment by TCRdb is unverifiable without DNA. CDR1 and CDR2 from the germline V gene are SGHNT and YYREEE (reference sequence). This CDR3 comprises 17 residues. The CDR3 here is CASSLFSAGGPPDTQYF.

The rearrangement links TRBV27 to TRBJ2-3; lacking DNA, the TRBD2 call made by TCRdb goes unchecked. The CDR3 covers 16 residues. Looked up from germline, CDR1 is MNHEY and CDR2 is SMNVEV (reference sequence). This CDR3 reads CASSLGTSGSIGTQYF.

CDR3 in amino acids: CASSQGQGGETQYF. The V and J genes are TRBV12-3 or TRBV12-4 and TRBJ2-5; TCRdb names TRBD1, which stays unverified in the absence of DNA. The CDR3 loop spans 14 amino acids.